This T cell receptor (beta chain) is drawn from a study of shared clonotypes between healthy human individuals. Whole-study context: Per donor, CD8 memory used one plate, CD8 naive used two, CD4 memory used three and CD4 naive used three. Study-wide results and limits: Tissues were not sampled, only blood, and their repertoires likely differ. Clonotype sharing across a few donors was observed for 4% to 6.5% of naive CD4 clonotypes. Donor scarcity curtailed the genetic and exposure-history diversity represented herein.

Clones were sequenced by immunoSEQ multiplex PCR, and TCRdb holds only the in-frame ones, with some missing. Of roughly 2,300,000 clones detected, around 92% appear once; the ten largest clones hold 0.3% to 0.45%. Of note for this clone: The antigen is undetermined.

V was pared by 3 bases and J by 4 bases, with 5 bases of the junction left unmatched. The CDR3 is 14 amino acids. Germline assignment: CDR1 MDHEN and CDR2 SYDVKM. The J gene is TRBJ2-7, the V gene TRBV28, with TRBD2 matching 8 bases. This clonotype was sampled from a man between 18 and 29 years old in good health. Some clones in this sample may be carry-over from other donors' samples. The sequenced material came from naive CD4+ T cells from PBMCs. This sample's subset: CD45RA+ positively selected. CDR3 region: CASSFPGGQYEQYF. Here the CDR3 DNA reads TGTGCCAGCAGTTTTCCGGGGGGGCAATACGAGCAGTACTTC. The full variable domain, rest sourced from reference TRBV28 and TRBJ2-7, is DVKVTQSSRYLVKRTGEKVFLECVQDMDHENMFWYRQDPGLGLRLIYFSYDVKMKEKGDIPEGYSVSREKKERFSLILESASTNQTSMYLCASSFPGGQYEQYFGPGTRLTVT.